Below are 5 T cell receptor beta chains sequenced from a single sample in a study of T cells after yellow fever vaccination. TCRdb redid the calling of the 5' RACE reads with MiXCR, one entry per CDR3 protein. The sample lists 350,000 to 550,000 distinct CDR3 sequences; roughly a sixth were seen once. The specimen was PBMCs, collected before the yellow fever booster vaccination. The receptors originated from a man between 18 and 29 years old who received the YFV17D yellow fever vaccine.

This clonotype appeared a few times. V and J are TRBV5-5 and TRBJ1-5, with TRBD1 identical over 7 bases. Germline trimming cut 1 base from V and 0 bases from J; bases unmatched to any gene: 4. The germline CDR1 and CDR2 sequences are SGHKS and YYEKEE (reference sequence). CDR3 length: 16 amino acids. The CDR3 region is CASSLSGTVSNQPQHF. CDR3 in DNA: TGTGCCAGCAGCTTGTCCGGGACAGTTAGCAATCAGCCCCAGCATTTT.

This clonotype has just a few counts. This sequence joins TRBV6-2 or TRBV6-3 and TRBJ1-5, with 9 bases lining up with TRBD1. The CDR3 consists of 14 residues. Unmatched junction bases numbered 7, after V lost 6 bases and J lost 7 bases. Germline CDR1 MNHEY, CDR2 SVGEGT. The CDR3 region is CASRGTGNSQPQHF. Written as DNA, the CDR3 is TGTGCCAGCAGAGGGACAGGGAATAGCCAGCCCCAGCATTTT.

The chain carries TRBV12-3 or TRBV12-4 and TRBJ1-1; tentatively, D is TRBD1 (6 bases). The CDR3 loop spans 14 amino acids. Trimming removed 3 bases from V and 2 bases from J, with 10 bases in between. CDR3 protein: CASSFLGTNTEAFF. The CDR3 DNA is TGTGCCAGCAGTTTCTTGGGGACAAACACTGAAGCTTTCTTT.

Notes on this clonotype: The junction departs from germline at one end; a sequencing error may be responsible. The chain joins TRBV13 to TRBJ2-2, with 8 bases that match TRBD1. The CDR3 consists of 15 residues. Germline V gene data show CDR1 as PRHDT and CDR2 as FYEKMQ (reference sequence). CDR3 residues: CASSVSGTGGGELIF. The CDR3 coding sequence is TGTGCCAGCAGCGTGTCCGGGACAGGAGGAGGGGAGCTGATTTTT.

The table lists this clonotype with a few counts. The V and J genes are TRBV11-2 and TRBJ1-6, with a possible D match to TRBD1 (5 bases). V was clipped by 0 bases and J by 11 bases, with 20 bases between them. CDR1 and CDR2 (germline): SGHAT, FQNNGV. The length of the CDR3 is 17 residues. CDR3 bases: TGTGCCAGCAGCTTAGACCCTCGGGGCAGTCGGGTCCCACCCCTCCACTTT. This codes for CASSLDPRGSRVPPLHF.